Sequencing of this TCR beta chain was carried out in a study of shared clonotypes between healthy human individuals. In the study overall: Donor composition was a couple of women and a few men, aged 18 to 49. Study-level points and caveats: Around 5% of naive CD4 clonotypes were shared across a handful of donors.

This table comes from immunoSEQ multiplex PCR, and its TCRdb copy is limited to in-frame clones, with some not included. The table includes over 2 million clones, under 95% detected once. This clone was detected once. Its specificity is not known. The CDR3 is 18 amino acids. Germline V lookup: CDR1 SGHTA, CDR2 FQGNSA. The ends were cut back, 1 base at V and 4 bases at J, with 22 bases in the middle. This chain joins TRBV7-2 and TRBJ2-5; D gene ambiguous. This TCR was recovered from a man younger than 35 in good health. Some clones in this sample may be carry-over from other donors' samples. The material sequenced was naive CD4+ T cells from PBMCs. The subset was: CD45RA+ positively selected. CDR3 loop: CASSLDPDRPRWTETQYF. The DNA for the CDR3 is TGTGCCAGCAGCTTAGACCCGGATCGCCCCCGATGGACAGAGACCCAGTACTTC.